This is a list of T cell receptor beta chains from one sample in a study of blood T cell repertoires in COVID-19. Generated by immunoSEQ multiplex PCR, the TCRdb table keeps only in-frame clones and is missing some. This sample has 70,000 or so clones, with roughly 84% found just once. Sequenced: peripheral blood. These receptor sequences come from a man aged 45-65 years with acute or convalescent COVID-19. Both conserved end residues are part of each CDR3. Each record gives: V gene, J gene, clone size, D gene, CDR3 protein, CDR3 DNA. The D gene is left open where the match is weak. Size is stated for part of the rows, as once, few or many counts, or as a class when the clone is expanded.

V: TRBV9; J: TRBJ2-5; size: NA; D: NA; CDR3: CASSATSLEHQETQYF; DNA: TGTGCCAGCAGCGCTACCTCACTAGAACACCAAGAGACCCAGTACTTC
V: TRBV9; J: TRBJ2-1; size: once; D: TRBD1; CDR3: CASSPYDRAYNEQFF; DNA: TGTGCCAGCAGCCCGTATGACAGGGCCTACAATGAGCAGTTCTTC
V: TRBV9; J: TRBJ2-3; size: NA; D: NA; CDR3: CASTSGDSSTDTQYF; DNA: TGTGCCAGCACCTCGGGGGACAGCTCCACAGATACGCAGTATTTT
V: TRBV7-9; J: TRBJ1-6; size: few; D: NA; CDR3: CASSFGLESLHF; DNA: TGTGCCAGCAGCTTTGGGTTGGAGTCCCTCCACTTT
V: TRBV27; J: TRBJ2-7; size: NA; D: NA; CDR3: CASSTPPGTPTYEQYF; DNA: TGTGCCAGCAGTACCCCTCCCGGGACTCCAACCTACGAGCAGTACTTC
V: TRBV3-1/TRBV3-2; J: TRBJ2-2; size: NA; D: NA; CDR3: CASSQEGGVSGELFF; DNA: TGTGCCAGCAGCCAAGAAGGGGGTGTGAGCGGGGAGCTGTTTTTT
V: TRBV25-1; J: TRBJ2-3; size: NA; D: TRBD2; CDR3: CASSFLAGDTQYF; DNA: TGTGCCAGCAGTTTCCTAGCGGGAGATACGCAGTATTTT
V: TRBV7-2; J: TRBJ1-5; size: few; D: TRBD1; CDR3: CASSDGTGRNQPQHF; DNA: TGTGCCAGCAGCGACGGGACAGGACGCAATCAGCCCCAGCATTTT
V: TRBV5-1; J: TRBJ1-1; size: NA; D: NA; CDR3: CASSRSSGNTEAFF; DNA: TGCGCCAGCAGCCGTTCTAGTGGGAACACTGAAGCTTTCTTT
V: TRBV7-9; J: TRBJ1-1; size: NA; D: NA; CDR3: CASSLVGSLAEAFF; DNA: TGTGCCAGCAGCTTAGTAGGGAGTTTGGCTGAAGCTTTCTTT
V: TRBV7-9; J: TRBJ2-7; size: few; D: TRBD1; CDR3: CASSSLGTDSYEQYF; DNA: TGTGCCAGCAGCTCACTCGGGACAGACTCCTACGAGCAGTACTTC
V: TRBV7-9; J: TRBJ2-3; size: NA; D: NA; CDR3: CASSPDSDSFGTDTQYF; DNA: TGTGCCAGCAGCCCTGACTCAGACTCGTTTGGCACAGATACGCAGTATTTT
V: TRBV5-1; J: TRBJ1-2; size: NA; D: NA; CDR3: CASQPYAGPNYGYTF; DNA: TGCGCCAGTCAACCCTACGCGGGCCCCAACTATGGCTACACCTTC
V: TRBV7-9; J: TRBJ1-2; size: NA; D: TRBD1; CDR3: CASSLGAGGDYGYTF; DNA: TGTGCCAGCAGCTTAGGGGCAGGGGGCGACTATGGCTACACCTTC
V: TRBV7-3; J: TRBJ2-7; size: few; D: NA; CDR3: CASSLGGRGYEQYF; DNA: TGTGCCAGCAGCTTAGGGGGCAGGGGATACGAGCAGTACTTC
V: TRBV6-1; J: TRBJ1-2; size: NA; D: TRBD1; CDR3: CASSDTGQVYTF; DNA: TGTGCCAGCAGTGACACGGGACAGGTCTACACCTTC
V: TRBV7-5; J: TRBJ2-2; size: NA; D: NA; CDR3: CARSQHLGTSNTGELFF; DNA: TGTGCCAGAAGCCAGCACCTCGGGACTTCGAACACCGGGGAGCTGTTTTTT
V: TRBV5-1; J: TRBJ2-7; size: NA; D: TRBD2; CDR3: CASSGSGSRGEQYF; DNA: TGCGCCAGCAGTGGTAGCGGGAGTAGGGGCGAGCAGTACTTC
V: TRBV7-7; J: TRBJ2-2; size: NA; D: NA; CDR3: CASSLGVAAPTGELFF; DNA: TGTGCTAGCAGCTTAGGGGTAGCGGCCCCCACCGGGGAGCTGTTTTTT
V: TRBV5-1; J: TRBJ2-1; size: NA; D: NA; CDR3: CASSLRLVNNEQFF; DNA: TGCGCCAGCAGCTTGAGACTAGTAAACAATGAGCAGTTCTTC
V: TRBV5-1; J: TRBJ2-7; size: NA; D: NA; CDR3: CASSEGTSYEQYF; DNA: TGCGCCAGCAGCGAAGGGACTTCCTACGAGCAGTACTTC
V: TRBV12-5; J: TRBJ2-7; size: NA; D: NA; CDR3: CASGSTSTAYEQYF; DNA: TGTGCTAGTGGTTCAACCTCGACAGCTTACGAGCAGTACTTC
V: TRBV21-1; J: TRBJ1-5; size: NA; D: NA; CDR3: CASSRGTGQNQPQHF; DNA: TGTGCCAGCAGCCGTGGGACAGGACAGAATCAGCCCCAGCATTTT
V: TRBV9; J: TRBJ2-1; size: NA; D: TRBD2; CDR3: CASSGELAGGTDEQFF; DNA: TGTGCCAGCAGCGGAGAACTAGCGGGAGGGACCGATGAGCAGTTCTTC
V: TRBV18; J: TRBJ2-2; size: NA; D: NA; CDR3: CASSLNFYRETNTGELFF; DNA: TGTGCCAGCTCATTAAACTTTTACCGGGAGACGAACACCGGGGAGCTGTTTTTT
V: TRBV6-5; J: TRBJ2-7; size: NA; D: NA; CDR3: CASSRGYEQYF; DNA: TGTGCCAGCAGCAGGGGCTACGAGCAGTACTTC
V: TRBV12-3/TRBV12-4; J: TRBJ1-2; size: NA; D: NA; CDR3: CASSLAGDGYTF; DNA: TGTGCCAGCAGTTTGGCAGGGGATGGCTACACCTTC
V: TRBV7-9; J: TRBJ2-5; size: NA; D: NA; CDR3: CASSTRGPETQYF; DNA: TGTGCCAGCAGCACCCGAGGCCCAGAGACCCAGTACTTC
V: TRBV7-9; J: TRBJ1-1; size: NA; D: TRBD1; CDR3: CASSLEGATEAFF; DNA: TGTGCCAGCAGCTTGGAGGGGGCCACTGAAGCTTTCTTT
V: TRBV6-5; J: TRBJ1-6; size: NA; D: NA; CDR3: CASGQEAPGVSPLHF; DNA: TGTGCCAGCGGACAAGAGGCCCCAGGGGTTTCACCCCTCCACTTT
V: TRBV18; J: TRBJ2-5; size: NA; D: TRBD1; CDR3: CASSPREDRGETQYF; DNA: TGTGCCAGCTCACCGCGGGAGGACAGGGGGGAGACCCAGTACTTC
V: TRBV12-3/TRBV12-4; J: TRBJ1-5; size: NA; D: NA; CDR3: CASSLQGNQPQHF; DNA: TGTGCCAGCAGTTTACAGGGAAATCAGCCCCAGCATTTT
V: TRBV30; J: TRBJ2-1; size: few; D: TRBD2; CDR3: CAWSRRGGRYNEQFF; DNA: TGTGCCTGGAGTCGTAGGGGCGGGAGATACAATGAGCAGTTCTTC
V: TRBV15; J: TRBJ1-2; size: NA; D: TRBD1; CDR3: CATSRDPDRAYGYTF; DNA: TGTGCCACCAGCAGAGATCCGGACAGGGCCTATGGCTACACCTTC
V: TRBV28; J: TRBJ2-2; size: NA; D: NA; CDR3: CASSPRGGELFF; DNA: TGTGCCAGCAGTCCTCGAGGGGGGGAGCTGTTTTTT
V: TRBV9; J: TRBJ2-2; size: NA; D: NA; CDR3: CASSVDPGLNTGELFF; DNA: TGTGCCAGCAGCGTAGATCCGGGACTGAACACCGGGGAGCTGTTTTTT
V: TRBV29-1; J: TRBJ1-2; size: NA; D: TRBD1; CDR3: CSVVGGGYSGYTF; DNA: TGCAGCGTTGTAGGGGGCGGATACTCTGGCTACACCTTC
V: TRBV12-3/TRBV12-4; J: TRBJ1-1; size: NA; D: TRBD1; CDR3: CASSDRGSAFF; DNA: TGTGCCAGCAGCGACAGGGGGTCGGCTTTCTTT
V: TRBV9; J: TRBJ1-4; size: NA; D: NA; CDR3: CASSVVGRPDEKLFF; DNA: TGTGCCAGCAGCGTAGTGGGGCGTCCTGATGAAAAACTGTTTTTT
V: TRBV18; J: TRBJ1-6; size: NA; D: NA; CDR3: CASSPWSRGLNSPLHF; DNA: TGTGCCAGCTCCCCCTGGTCCCGGGGGTTAAATTCACCCCTCCACTTT
V: TRBV11-3; J: TRBJ2-3; size: once; D: NA; CDR3: CASRARSTDTQYF; DNA: TGTGCCAGCAGGGCGAGGAGTACAGATACGCAGTATTTT
V: TRBV6-5; J: TRBJ2-4; size: NA; D: TRBD1; CDR3: CASRHRGAKNIQYF; DNA: TGTGCCAGCAGACACAGGGGAGCCAAAAACATTCAGTACTTC
V: TRBV9; J: TRBJ1-1; size: NA; D: NA; CDR3: CASSAQGLVPEAFF; DNA: TGTGCCAGCAGCGCCCAGGGGCTTGTCCCTGAAGCTTTCTTT
V: TRBV6-6; J: TRBJ2-2; size: NA; D: NA; CDR3: CASRLYRGELFF; DNA: TGTGCCAGCAGACTATATAGAGGGGAGCTGTTTTTT
V: TRBV30; J: TRBJ1-3; size: NA; D: NA; CDR3: CAWNKAGGNTIYF; DNA: TGTGCCTGGAATAAAGCCGGGGGAAACACCATATATTTT
V: TRBV19; J: TRBJ2-3; size: NA; D: TRBD2; CDR3: CASTSRGGPDTQYF; DNA: TGTGCCAGTACTTCGCGGGGGGGGCCAGATACGCAGTATTTT
V: TRBV5-1; J: TRBJ2-1; size: NA; D: NA; CDR3: CASSLARDEQFF; DNA: TGCGCCAGCAGCTTGGCTAGAGATGAGCAGTTCTTC